The 10 T cell receptor beta chains presented below share a single source sample, sequenced in a study of response to subunit inactivated influenza vaccine. TCRdb reanalysed the RT-PCR reads using MiXCR and keeps one entry per CDR3 protein. The repertoire includes 500,000 or so distinct CDR3 sequences, 16% of them detected once, and approximately 3% sits in the top ten. This specimen was CD4+ T cells sorted from PBMCs, taken roughly 24 months after vaccination. These receptor sequences come from a man between 50 and 69 years old who received an inactivated influenza vaccine.

This clonotype was seen ten or more times. The CDR3 sequence: CSATMGPPNQPQHF. The CDR3 coding sequence is TGCAGTGCTACCATGGGGCCGCCGAATCAGCCCCAGCATTTT. The chain employs TRBV20-1 and TRBJ1-5; D may be TRBD1 (5 bases). The V and J ends lost 4 bases and 4 bases respectively, with 14 bases between them. The germline CDR1 and CDR2 sequences are DFQATT and SNEGSKA (reference sequence). The CDR3 totals 14 residues.

In this sample, this clonotype turned up a few times. The rearrangement uses TRBV5-1 and TRBJ2-1; D call uncertain. V lost 4 bases to trimming and J lost 6 bases, with 8 bases between them. The V gene's germline CDR1 is SGHRS and CDR2 YFSETQ. The length of the CDR3 is 12 residues. The CDR3 coding sequence is TGCGCCAGCAGCAAGGACGGCAATGAGCAGTTCTTC. Translation gives CASSKDGNEQFF.

The V call is TRBV19, the J call TRBJ2-1; no definite D call. The CDR3 runs to 14 residues. Germline values: CDR1 LNHDA, CDR2 SQIVND (reference sequence). Deletions cut 8 bases from V and 5 bases from J, with 16 bases between. The CDR3 nucleotides are TGTGCCAGTTCGCTCCCTCGGATAAACAATGAGCAGTTCTTC. Its protein product is CASSLPRINNEQFF.

This clonotype has just a few counts. The V gene is TRBV5-1, the J gene TRBJ2-3; TRBD2 might be the D (6 bases). V lost 2 bases, J lost 2 bases, and 15 bases lay in between. There are 16 residues in the CDR3. In germline, CDR1 is SGHRS, CDR2 YFSETQ. CDR3 sequence reads: CASSFGLATYTDTQYF. In DNA form, the CDR3 reads TGCGCCAGCAGCTTTGGGCTAGCGACCTACACAGATACGCAGTATTTT.

This chain uses TRBV11-1 with TRBJ2-1; D unresolved. Deletions cut 5 bases from V and 3 bases from J, with 11 bases between. Germline CDR1 is SGHAT and CDR2 is FQDESV (reference sequence). The CDR3 runs to 14 residues. CDR3 amino acids: CASSPRAYYNEQFF. CDR3 bases: TGTGCCAGCAGCCCAAGGGCGTACTACAATGAGCAGTTCTTC. Full variable domain (rest looked up from reference TRBV11-1 and TRBJ2-1): EAEVAQSPRYKITEKSQAVAFWCDPISGHATLYWYRQILGQGPELLVQFQDESVVDDSQLPKDRFSAERLKGVDSTLKIQPAELGDSAMYLCASSPRAYYNEQFFGPGTRLTVL.

The chain combines TRBV10-2 with TRBJ2-3; tentatively, D is TRBD1 (6 bases). The CDR3 is 14 amino acids. Trimming left V 4 bases short and J 4 bases short, with 12 bases between. Per germline, CDR1 WSHSY and CDR2 SAAADI. CDR3 sequence reads: CASSVYRAADTQYF. CDR3 in DNA: TGCGCCAGCAGTGTGTACAGGGCAGCAGATACGCAGTATTTT.

There are a few counts of this clonotype. The rearrangement links TRBV12-3 or TRBV12-4 to TRBJ1-1; possibly TRBD1 for D (5 bases). V dropped 3 bases and J dropped 0 bases, with 8 bases sitting between them. The CDR3 totals 14 residues. The CDR3 bases are TGTGCCAGCAGTTTTGGAGGGGTGAACACTGAAGCTTTCTTT. It is translated as CASSFGGVNTEAFF.

This clonotype was observed a handful of times. V gene TRBV20-1 combines with J gene TRBJ1-1; D is unclear. Germline loops: CDR1 DFQATT, CDR2 SNEGSKA (reference sequence). This CDR3 has 13 amino acids. V dropped 5 bases and J dropped 0 bases, with 10 bases sitting between them. Here the CDR3 DNA reads TGCAGTGCTCCGGACCGACTGAACACTGAAGCTTTCTTT. Residues: CSAPDRLNTEAFF.

The J gene is TRBJ1-1, the V gene TRBV12-3 or TRBV12-4; 9 bases agree with TRBD1. The CDR3 sequence is 13 residues long. V was pared by 6 bases and J by 6 bases, with 5 bases of the junction left unmatched. CDR3 loop: CASSRDRDAEAFF. DNA for the CDR3: TGTGCCAGCAGCCGGGACAGGGACGCTGAAGCTTTCTTT.

This clonotype was observed a few times. This chain joins TRBV7-2 and TRBJ2-5; 8 positions match TRBD1. After removal of 0 bases from V and 5 bases from J, the junction contained 8 bases not matched to a gene. This CDR3 contains 16 residues. In germline, CDR1 is SGHTA, CDR2 FQGNSA. The CDR3 DNA reads as TGTGCCAGCAGCTTAGCGTACAGGGGGTCGGGGGAGACCCAGTACTTC. It codes for CASSLAYRGSGETQYF.